This is a list of T cell receptor beta chains from one sample in a study of OX40 agonist ivuxolimab in advanced cancers. Sequencing used immunoSEQ multiplex PCR; TCRdb keeps in-frame clones, though not all of them. The sample lists approximately 74,000 clones, more than 80% seen once, with approximately 2% in the top ten. Sequenced here: CD4+ or CD8+ T cells sorted from blood, sampled in a trial of the OX40 agonist ivuxolimab. These TCRs come from an adult with an advanced solid tumor such as melanoma, head and neck, liver or kidney cancer. CDR3s include the opening cysteine and the closing phenylalanine or tryptophan. D genes are given only for firm matches. Expanded clones are given a class, and other clones once, few, many or no size at all.

cdr3_nt	cdr3_aa	v_call	j_call	d_call	clone_size
TGCGCCAGCAGCTATGGGGGGGACCGGGGTTCACCCCTCCACTTT	CASSYGGDRGSPLHF	TRBV5-1	TRBJ1-6	.	.
TGCGCCAGCAGCCGGGAGGGGGGACGCCCGTGGATATTCTTT	CASSREGGRPWIFF	TRBV4-3	TRBJ1-1	.	.
TGTGCCAGCAGTTCTGGGCCTTATGGCTACACCTTC	CASSSGPYGYTF	TRBV28	TRBJ1-2	.	.
TGTGCCAGCAGACGAGACGGGAGGGCCGGGGAGACCCAGTACTTC	CASRRDGRAGETQYF	TRBV7-3	TRBJ2-5	TRBD2	few
TGTGCCAGCAGTACCGCCTCAGAGGGAAAGACTGAAGCTTTCTTT	CASSTASEGKTEAFF	TRBV28	TRBJ1-1	.	.
TGCGCCAGCAGCTTTAAAGAGACCCAGTACTTC	CASSFKETQYF	TRBV5-1	TRBJ2-5	.	.
TGCAGTGCGACCGACTATGGCTACACCTTC	CSATDYGYTF	TRBV20-1	TRBJ1-2	.	.
TGTGCCAGCAGCTTAGAATCAGCGCGAAGGAGGACCGGGGAGCTGTTTTTT	CASSLESARRRTGELFF	TRBV11-2	TRBJ2-2	.	.
TGTGCCAGCGAGGGTTGGGGCGATGAGCAGTTCTTC	CASEGWGDEQFF	TRBV5-4	TRBJ2-1	.	.
TGCGCCAGCAGCCATGGCCCCCTAGCGGGGGGGGTGTCGAGCACAGATACGCAGTATTTT	CASSHGPLAGGVSSTDTQYF	TRBV4-3	TRBJ2-3	TRBD2	.
TGCGCCAGCAGCCGATTGGCGGGACTAAACTACAATGAGCAGTTCTTC	CASSRLAGLNYNEQFF	TRBV5-1	TRBJ2-1	TRBD2	.
TGTGCCAGCAGTGGGGACTCCTACGAGCAGTACTTC	CASSGDSYEQYF	TRBV25-1	TRBJ2-7	.	.
TGTGCCAGTCGGCCGGAAGTGGGCATTCAGTACTTC	CASRPEVGIQYF	TRBV19	TRBJ2-4	.	.
TGCGCCAGCAGCCAAGGCCTGGGACAGGGAAGGGGGATGAACACTGAAGCTTTCTTT	CASSQGLGQGRGMNTEAFF	TRBV4-1	TRBJ1-1	TRBD1	.
TGTGCCAGCAGCTTAATCGGGACAGGGGTAGGAAACACCATATATTTT	CASSLIGTGVGNTIYF	TRBV7-2	TRBJ1-3	TRBD1	.
TGTGCCAGTAGTATAGCTTCGGGGACGAATCAGCCCCAGCATTTT	CASSIASGTNQPQHF	TRBV19	TRBJ1-5	.	.